A single sample gave rise to the 18 T cell receptor beta chains below, sequenced in a study of control samples from healthy donors and cancer patients. This table comes from immunoSEQ multiplex PCR, and its TCRdb copy is limited to in-frame clones, with some not included. The sample contains about 130,000 clones, around nine tenths of which appear only once. Material: blood. Every receptor here comes from a man aged 18 to 35 in good health.

V usage is TRBV7-9 and J usage is TRBJ1-1, with TRBD1 matching over 7 bases. The germline gives CDR1 SEHNR, CDR2 FQNEAQ (reference sequence). CDR3 size: 14 residues. V lost 6 bases and J lost 4; bases outside the gene matches: 8. The DNA of the CDR3 is TGTGCCAGCAGTCTTCAACAGGGGACCACTGAAGCTTTCTTT. It codes for CASSLQQGTTEAFF.

In DNA, the CDR3 is TGTGCCAGCAGCTTAGCGGGGACAGGGGACTACAATGAGCAGTTCTTC. Protein product: CASSLAGTGDYNEQFF. The chain links TRBV7-9 to TRBJ2-1; 10 nucleotides match TRBD1. There are 16 residues in the CDR3. From germline, CDR1 is SEHNR and CDR2 FQNEAQ (reference sequence). Unmatched junction bases numbered 2, after V lost 0 bases and J lost 3 bases.

CDR3 sequence (DNA): TGTGCCAGCAGTTTAGCCAGGGGGGATTTATACTATGGCTACACCTTC. It is translated as CASSLARGDLYYGYTF. V and J are TRBV28 and TRBJ1-2; TRBD1 matches at 7 bases. V lost 2 bases to trimming and J lost 3 bases; unmatched junction nucleotides: 9. The V gene's germline CDR1 is MDHEN and CDR2 SYDVKM. CDR3 length equals 16 residues.

Worth noting for this clone: A read error is likely here: a far larger clone is one base away. Within the sample, other DNA sequences also encode this same CDR3. This chain links TRBV6-4 with TRBJ2-3, with 12 positions matching TRBD2. Germline CDR1 reads MRHNA; CDR2 reads SNTAGT. V shed 4 bases and J 1 base; nucleotides not matched to a gene: 0. The CDR3 is 15 amino acids. The CDR3 DNA is TGTGCCAGCAGTGGGACTAGCGGGGGCACAGATACGCAGTATTTT. This encodes CASSGTSGGTDTQYF.

This chain connects TRBV19 to TRBJ2-2, with 7 bases identical to TRBD1. CDR1 is LNHDA and CDR2 is SQIVND in the germline V gene (reference sequence). The V and J ends lost 10 bases and 1 base, in that order; junction bases with no gene match: 3. CDR3 length: 13 amino acids. The CDR3 loop reads CATRQGNTGELFF. As DNA, the CDR3 is TGTGCCACAAGACAGGGGAACACCGGGGAGCTGTTTTTT.

This clone was seen a handful of times. The rearrangement links TRBV13 to TRBJ2-3; the D gene is possibly TRBD2 (6 bases). This CDR3 is built from 12 residues. The ends were cut back, 7 bases at V and 5 bases at J, with 10 bases in the middle. Germline-derived CDR1 and CDR2 are PRHDT and FYEKMQ (reference sequence). In DNA form, the CDR3 reads TGTGCCAGCACACTAGCAAAAGATACGCAGTATTTT. It yields the protein CASTLAKDTQYF.

This chain joins TRBV28 and TRBJ1-2; 7 bases align to TRBD1. V lost 2 bases and J lost 5; bases outside the gene matches: 5. The CDR3 extends over 14 amino acids. Per germline, CDR1 MDHEN and CDR2 SYDVKM. The CDR3 nucleotides are TGTGCCAGCAGTTTAGGGGACAGCGAGTATGGCTACACCTTC. Protein: CASSLGDSEYGYTF.

The chain carries TRBV5-1 and TRBJ2-5; perhaps TRBD2 as D (5 bases). Germline CDR1 SGHRS, CDR2 YFSETQ. The CDR3 consists of 13 residues. V shed 4 bases and J shed 5 bases, with 12 bases lying between them. As DNA, the CDR3 is TGCGCCAGCAGCCCCGGGATCTCCGAGACCCAGTACTTC. Its translation: CASSPGISETQYF.

The chain carries TRBV6-5 and TRBJ2-2; the D gene is possibly TRBD2 (5 bases). Germline lookup yields CDR1 MNHEY and CDR2 SVGAGI. The V end was cut by 10 bases, the J end by 0 bases, with 12 bases between. The CDR3 contains 14 residues. The CDR3 is CATSGEPNTGELFF. DNA of the CDR3: TGTGCCACATCCGGGGAACCGAACACCGGGGAGCTGTTTTTT.

The J gene is TRBJ2-5, the V gene TRBV5-1; TRBD2 agrees at 8 bases. The V segment lost 2 bases and the J segment 2 bases; nucleotides outside the gene matches: 11. The CDR3 length is 17 residues. The V gene's germline CDR1 is SGHRS and CDR2 YFSETQ. The CDR3 DNA sequence: TGCGCCAGCAGCTTACGATTGGCGGGGGGTGGGCAAGAGACCCAGTACTTC. Its translation is CASSLRLAGGGQETQYF.

The DNA for the CDR3 is TGTGCCAGTAGTATAGCAGGGGGCTACGAGCAGTACTTC. This gives the protein CASSIAGGYEQYF. V usage is TRBV19 and J usage is TRBJ2-7; 7 nucleotides match TRBD1. Unmatched junction bases numbered 0, after V lost 1 base and J lost 3 bases. CDR1 and CDR2 (germline): LNHDA, SQIVND (reference sequence). This CDR3 has 13 amino acids.

A single count supports this clone. V and J are TRBV11-3 and TRBJ2-5, with D maybe TRBD2 (6 bases). The CDR3 contains 15 residues. Germline-derived CDR1 and CDR2 are SGHNT and YENEEA. V gave up 6 bases and J gave up 2 bases, with 16 bases separating them. For the CDR3, the DNA is TGTGCCAGCAGACGAAGCGGGCTGATACAAGAGACCCAGTACTTC. It is translated as CASRRSGLIQETQYF.

The V gene is TRBV7-9, the J gene TRBJ2-1; D not resolved. Germline CDR1 and CDR2: SEHNR and FQNEAQ (reference sequence). Trimming stripped 5 bases from V and 9 bases from J, with 14 bases between. This CDR3 is 13 amino acids long. CDR3 sequence: CASSVEVVTEQFF. CDR3 nucleotides: TGTGCCAGCAGCGTTGAGGTGGTTACTGAGCAGTTCTTC.

By sample fraction, this clone is large. This chain uses TRBV29-1 with TRBJ1-1; D gene unclear. The CDR3 has 14 residues. Trimming left V 1 base short and J 0 bases short, with 9 bases between. Germline loops: CDR1 SQVTM, CDR2 ANQGSEA. The CDR3 DNA follows: TGCAGCGTTGAAGGAGAGGGCATGAACACTGAAGCTTTCTTT. Translating gives CSVEGEGMNTEAFF.

V and J are TRBV18 and TRBJ1-6; 9 bases are shared with TRBD1. J was trimmed by 7 bases and V by 4 bases; bases with no gene match: 5. This CDR3 contains 15 residues. CDR1 is KGHSH and CDR2 is LQKENI in the germline V gene. The CDR3 nucleotides read TGTGCCAGCTCACTACAGGGGGCGCAAAATTCACCCCTCCACTTT. It is translated as CASSLQGAQNSPLHF.

The V gene is TRBV29-1, the J gene TRBJ2-5, with 11 bases identical to TRBD2. V dropped 4 bases and J dropped 5; count of bases not matched to a gene: 6. The CDR3 spans 14 residues. CDR1 and CDR2 (germline): SQVTM, ANQGSEA. The CDR3 sequence is CSVGLLAGVETQYF. In nucleotides, the CDR3 is TGCAGCGTTGGCCTACTAGCGGGGGTGGAGACCCAGTACTTC.

The chain combines TRBV12-3 or TRBV12-4 with TRBJ1-2; 9 bases fit TRBD1. V was clipped by 7 bases and J by 8 bases; unmatched bases: 8. The CDR3 contains 13 residues. The CDR3 reads CASNPGQGGGYTF. In DNA form, the CDR3 reads TGTGCCAGCAACCCGGGACAGGGCGGAGGCTACACCTTC.

The chain has TRBV11-2 and TRBJ1-5; 7 nucleotides align to TRBD1. The CDR3 runs 15 residues. CDR1 and CDR2 from the germline V gene are SGHAT and FQNNGV. The junction had 3 bases not matched to a gene; V was cut back by 1 base and J by 3 bases. In nucleotides, the CDR3 is TGTGCCAGCAGCTTAGGGACAGGAGACAATCAGCCCCAGCATTTT. Amino acid sequence: CASSLGTGDNQPQHF.